This record covers a single T cell receptor (beta chain). This entry comes from a study of blood T cell repertoires in COVID-19. TCRdb's table, derived via immunoSEQ multiplex PCR, lists solely in-frame clones and lacks some. The table shows 120,000 to 150,000 clones, with approximately 85% occurring only once. This CDR3 has 17 residues. The germline CDR1 and CDR2 sequences are SGHRS and YFSETQ. Germline trimming cut 4 bases from V and 7 bases from J; bases unmatched to any gene: 12. The chain uses TRBV5-1 and TRBJ2-2, with 11 nucleotides matching TRBD2. The sample consisted of peripheral blood. This sequence originates from a man aged 50 to 60 with acute or convalescent COVID-19. CDR3: CASSLPGTSGGGGELFF. The CDR3 bases are TGCGCCAGCAGCCTACCAGGGACTAGCGGAGGGGGCGGGGAGCTGTTTTTT.